These 15 T cell receptor beta chains originate from one sample sequenced in a study of HIV-infected patients and healthy controls (dated by TCRdb to the mid-2010s). Preparation of the library involved 5' RACE. Sequenced using an Illumina MiSeq. The public reads were run again by TCRdb, first through fastp at Q25 and then through MiXCR, and only productive beta chains were kept. When rows share a CDR3 protein, they turn into one entry using the most common DNA and genes. The sample data list around 64,000 distinct CDR3 sequences, and about 16% of these were observed just once. The ten largest clones add up to approximately 5% of the sample. Sequenced sample: CD4+ T cells from blood. All receptors derive from a human donor in good health.

This clonotype was found a few times. The V gene is TRBV29-1, the J gene TRBJ1-1; D not resolved. The CDR3 totals 11 residues. The ends were cut back, 4 bases at V and 7 bases at J, with 10 bases in the middle. The germline V gene encodes CDR1 SQVTM and CDR2 ANQGSEA. CDR3 bases: TGCAGCGTTGTCATGGCTAATGAAGCTTTCTTT. This translates into CSVVMANEAFF.

The V and J genes are TRBV28 and TRBJ1-4; TRBD1 aligns across 9 bases. The CDR3 is made up of 14 amino acids. Germline V gene lookup returns CDR1 MDHEN and CDR2 SYDVKM. With V trimmed by 8 bases and J by 8 bases, 9 bases remained unmatched. The CDR3 region has the DNA TGTGCCAGCCGCACAGGGGGCGCCGGGGAAAAACTGTTTTTT. Its protein is CASRTGGAGEKLFF.

In this sample, this clonotype turned up a few times. V and J are TRBV19 and TRBJ1-5; D remains ambiguous. The CDR3 is 17 residues long. Germline values: CDR1 LNHDA, CDR2 SQIVND (reference sequence). Trimming removed 1 base from V and 1 base from J, with 14 bases in between. In DNA form, the CDR3 reads TGTGCCAGTAGTATAGCCTTCGACTGGGTAAGCAATCAGCCCCAGCATTTT. It encodes CASSIAFDWVSNQPQHF.

The table lists this clonotype with a few counts. The chain carries TRBV3-1 and TRBJ2-3, with a possible D match to TRBD1 (5 bases). Germline CDR1 and CDR2: LGHDT and YNNKEL (reference sequence). CDR3 length: 13 amino acids. Trimming left V 4 bases short and J 6 bases short, with 11 bases between. CDR3 sequence (DNA): TGTGCCAGCAGCCGGCAGACAGCGGATACGCAGTATTTT. Its protein is CASSRQTADTQYF.

The chain carries TRBV2 and TRBJ2-1; TRBD2 aligns across 7 bases. V shed 11 bases and J 0 bases; nucleotides not matched to a gene: 7. CDR1 and CDR2 (germline): SNHLY, FYNNEI. The CDR3 runs to 14 residues. The CDR3: CAVRRGSSYNEQFF. The CDR3 coding sequence is TGTGCCGTCAGGCGGGGGAGCTCCTACAATGAGCAGTTCTTC.

Many counts were recorded for this clonotype. The chain carries TRBV6-2 or TRBV6-3 and TRBJ2-1, with 8 nucleotides matching TRBD1. V shed 4 bases, J shed 5 bases, and the junction held 13 bases outside the gene matches. The CDR3 is 17 residues long. Germline CDR1 and CDR2: MNHEY and SVGEGT. The chain's CDR3 is CASSSRPWTGRNNEQFF. DNA of the CDR3: TGTGCCAGCAGTTCCCGACCATGGACAGGGAGAAACAATGAGCAGTTCTTC.

The CDR3 bases are TGTGCCAGCAGCCCTCTGGCGGGAGCACCAGATACGCAGTATTTT. This translates into CASSPLAGAPDTQYF. V and J are TRBV7-6 and TRBJ2-3, with 7 bases fitting TRBD2. This CDR3 contains 15 residues. The germline gives CDR1 SGHVS, CDR2 FNYEAQ. Trimming removed 5 bases from V and 4 bases from J; junction bases left unmatched: 9.

The chain employs TRBV19 and TRBJ1-1; weak D call: TRBD1 (5 bases). The CDR3 is 15 amino acids. V lost 2 bases and J lost 5, with 15 bases in between. CDR1 and CDR2 from the germline V gene are LNHDA and SQIVND (reference sequence). The CDR3 DNA follows: TGTGCCAGTAGTATACCAGGGTTAGGTGGAACTGAAGCTTTCTTT. Protein sequence: CASSIPGLGGTEAFF.

This clonotype came up a few times. The rearrangement uses TRBV29-1 and TRBJ1-3; the D is unclear. Trimming pared 4 bases from V and 7 bases from J, leaving 11 bases between. This CDR3 spans 12 amino acids. Germline assignment: CDR1 SQVTM and CDR2 ANQGSEA. In DNA, the CDR3 is TGCAGCGTTGCGCCAACGGGGAACACCATATATTTT. Translated: CSVAPTGNTIYF.

This sequence joins TRBV7-2 and TRBJ1-2; D unresolved. This CDR3 comprises 15 residues. Trimming stripped 0 bases from V and 4 bases from J, with 12 bases between. Germline-derived CDR1 and CDR2 are SGHTA and FQGNSA. The CDR3 coding sequence is TGTGCCAGCAGCTTAGCGAATCGTCCTAGCTATGGCTACACCTTC. Residues: CASSLANRPSYGYTF.

The genes are TRBV15 and TRBJ2-3, with D tentatively TRBD1 (6 bases). Between the trimmed V and J ends, which lost 0 bases and 4 bases, there was a span of 14 bases. The CDR3 is 16 residues long. The germline V gene encodes CDR1 LNHNV and CDR2 YYDKDF (reference sequence). This chain's CDR3 is CATSRDPLQGSDTQYF. CDR3 nucleotide sequence: TGTGCCACCAGCAGAGATCCCTTACAGGGCTCAGATACGCAGTATTTT.

The DNA of the CDR3 is TGCGCCAGCAGCTTGGGCGTTTACAATGAGCAGTTCTTC. This encodes CASSLGVYNEQFF. The chain carries TRBV5-1 and TRBJ2-1; D remains unclear. The CDR3 is 13 residues long. Germline V gene sequence: CDR1 SGHRS, CDR2 YFSETQ. The V end was cut by 0 bases, the J end by 4 bases, with 5 bases between.

The genes are TRBV12-3 or TRBV12-4 and TRBJ2-7; TRBD2 aligns across 10 bases. This CDR3 has 14 amino acids. The V and J ends lost 5 bases and 3 bases, in that order; junction bases with no gene match: 4. The CDR3 nucleotides are TGTGCCAGCAGTCCGGGACTAGCGATCTACGAGCAGTACTTC. This translates into CASSPGLAIYEQYF.

This clonotype was seen more than once but under ten times. The gene calls are TRBV6-2 or TRBV6-3 and TRBJ2-3; 10 positions agree with TRBD2. From germline, CDR1 is MNHEY and CDR2 SVGEGT. Germline trimming cut 6 bases from V and 3 bases from J; bases unmatched to any gene: 6. This CDR3 comprises 15 residues. CDR3 residues: CASRSGGARTDTQYF. The CDR3 DNA reads as TGTGCCAGCAGAAGCGGGGGGGCCCGGACAGATACGCAGTATTTT.

The chain couples TRBV20-1 to TRBJ2-1; TRBD1 is a possible D gene (5 bases). V was clipped by 0 bases and J by 12 bases, with 12 bases between them. The germline V gene has CDR1 DFQATT and CDR2 SNEGSKA (reference sequence). The CDR3 consists of 12 residues. DNA for the CDR3: TGCAGTGCTAGAGAATCAAAAAGGGGGCAGTTCTTC. Translation gives CSARESKRGQFF.